Here is one T cell receptor (beta chain) with its context. These data originate in a study of blood T cell repertoires in COVID-19. Whole-study context: Sites across the United States, Italy and Spain contributed samples from acute and convalescent COVID-19. Nucleic acid was either cDNA or gDNA, and it came from T cells, B-cell-depleted T cells, or PBMCs.

Per the authors' pipeline: Quantification of nucleated cells was approximated via reference gene primer amplification. Method: immunoSEQ multiplex PCR; TCRdb's copy keeps in-frame clones and lacks some. The V and J calls and clone size were taken over from that table, and D and trimming were inferred from the DNA. The sample lists hundreds of thousands of clones; 88% were seen once. V was clipped by 5 bases and J by 5 bases; unmatched bases: 4. Germline CDR1 is SGHTA and CDR2 is FQGNSA. The CDR3 is made up of 16 amino acids. Sequencing input: peripheral blood. The gene calls are TRBV7-2 and TRBJ2-3, with 16 nucleotides matching TRBD2. This receptor was taken from a woman aged 40 to 49 who had recovered from COVID-19. CDR3 sequence reads: CASSPGLAGGEDTQYF. Written as DNA, the CDR3 is TGTGCCAGCAGCCCGGGACTAGCGGGGGGGGAAGATACGCAGTATTTT.